This is a list of T cell receptor beta chains from one sample in a study of shared clonotypes between healthy human individuals. Here immunoSEQ multiplex PCR was the method, and the copy in TCRdb shows in-frame clones only, minus some. The sample has some 650,000 clones, around 97% seen once. The source material was naive CD4+ T cells sorted from blood. These receptors all come from a woman in her 30s in good health. CDR3s include the opening cysteine and the closing phenylalanine or tryptophan. Each record gives: clone size, J gene, V gene, CDR3 protein. Some rows have no size entry. The others give once, few or many, or a class for an expanded clone.

clone size: once
J gene: TRBJ1-1
V gene: TRBV7-8
CDR3 protein: CASSLPPGGNTEAFF

clone size: .
J gene: TRBJ1-2
V gene: TRBV5-1
CDR3 protein: CASSRPGTGLVERYTF

clone size: .
J gene: TRBJ1-2
V gene: TRBV7-2
CDR3 protein: CASSLAGFGYTF

clone size: .
J gene: TRBJ2-1
V gene: TRBV27
CDR3 protein: CASSPPPGLAGRNEQFF

clone size: .
J gene: TRBJ2-5
V gene: TRBV18
CDR3 protein: CASSPKTQARETQYF

clone size: .
J gene: TRBJ2-7
V gene: TRBV6-1
CDR3 protein: CASSEVKAGGRHEQYF

clone size: .
J gene: TRBJ2-1
V gene: TRBV19
CDR3 protein: CASSTNSGKYYNEQFF

clone size: .
J gene: TRBJ2-3
V gene: TRBV2
CDR3 protein: CASSERGTTPRAQYF

clone size: .
J gene: TRBJ2-5
V gene: TRBV2
CDR3 protein: CASTPGETQYF

clone size: .
J gene: TRBJ2-7
V gene: TRBV28
CDR3 protein: CASGRQTSPYEQYF

clone size: .
J gene: TRBJ2-1
V gene: TRBV9
CDR3 protein: CASSPNSGGYNEQFF

clone size: .
J gene: TRBJ1-2
V gene: TRBV28
CDR3 protein: CASSPRLGRINGYTF

clone size: .
J gene: TRBJ1-1
V gene: TRBV5-1
CDR3 protein: CASSLAGETEAFF

clone size: once
J gene: TRBJ2-7
V gene: TRBV11-3
CDR3 protein: CASSLGQTNEQYF

clone size: once
J gene: TRBJ2-7
V gene: TRBV19
CDR3 protein: CASSIDREYSEQYF

clone size: .
J gene: TRBJ2-1
V gene: TRBV5-1
CDR3 protein: CASRGGLAGGPGNEQFF

clone size: .
J gene: TRBJ2-1
V gene: TRBV5-4
CDR3 protein: CASRRDSMGDNEQFF

clone size: .
J gene: TRBJ1-4
V gene: TRBV30
CDR3 protein: CAWGSGVIIEKLFF

clone size: .
J gene: TRBJ1-2
V gene: TRBV27
CDR3 protein: CASSYAPAPAGYGYTF

clone size: .
J gene: TRBJ2-7
V gene: TRBV7-2
CDR3 protein: CASSFGQVFTYEQYF

clone size: .
J gene: TRBJ2-2
V gene: TRBV2
CDR3 protein: CASKRDRLRGELFF

clone size: .
J gene: TRBJ2-1
V gene: TRBV2
CDR3 protein: CASSELGSYNEQFF

clone size: few
J gene: TRBJ1-1
V gene: TRBV19
CDR3 protein: CASSTGYGEAFF

clone size: .
J gene: TRBJ2-1
V gene: TRBV28
CDR3 protein: CASSLPGRRNEQFF

clone size: once
J gene: TRBJ2-7
V gene: TRBV11-1
CDR3 protein: CASSLRTGREQYF

clone size: .
J gene: TRBJ1-1
V gene: TRBV19
CDR3 protein: CASSPLSTRERTEAFF

clone size: few
J gene: TRBJ1-2
V gene: TRBV27
CDR3 protein: CASSWTDREGGYTF

clone size: .
J gene: TRBJ2-2
V gene: TRBV6-4
CDR3 protein: CASSHHPGTGNTGELFF

clone size: .
J gene: TRBJ1-1
V gene: TRBV28
CDR3 protein: CASSPGQGVLNTEAFF

clone size: .
J gene: TRBJ1-1
V gene: TRBV10-2
CDR3 protein: CASSPFGNTEAFF

clone size: .
J gene: TRBJ2-1
V gene: TRBV6-1
CDR3 protein: CASSAFTTGPGNEQFF

clone size: .
J gene: TRBJ2-5
V gene: TRBV18
CDR3 protein: CASSPGPGRIRETQYF

clone size: .
J gene: TRBJ2-7
V gene: TRBV7-9
CDR3 protein: CASSLGASGTYEQYF

clone size: .
J gene: TRBJ2-1
V gene: TRBV19
CDR3 protein: CASSIDSAGGAYNEQFF

clone size: .
J gene: TRBJ2-1
V gene: TRBV2
CDR3 protein: CASSGRAGFNNEQFF

clone size: once
J gene: TRBJ2-7
V gene: TRBV28
CDR3 protein: CASSRTGHSYEQYF

clone size: .
J gene: TRBJ2-5
V gene: TRBV5-1
CDR3 protein: CASSPLADKETQYF

clone size: .
J gene: TRBJ2-7
V gene: TRBV5-1
CDR3 protein: CASSLVGTTFGEQYF

clone size: .
J gene: TRBJ1-3
V gene: TRBV19
CDR3 protein: CASLALGQVNSGNTIYF

clone size: .
J gene: TRBJ1-2
V gene: TRBV6-5
CDR3 protein: CASSSGSYGYTF

clone size: few
J gene: TRBJ1-2
V gene: TRBV30
CDR3 protein: CAWTATNYGYTF

clone size: .
J gene: TRBJ1-2
V gene: TRBV5-1
CDR3 protein: CASSSFDRAGGYTF

clone size: .
J gene: TRBJ1-2
V gene: TRBV28
CDR3 protein: CASTPIWADYGYTF

clone size: .
J gene: TRBJ2-2
V gene: TRBV9
CDR3 protein: CASSVVGLAANTGELFF

clone size: .
J gene: TRBJ2-5
V gene: TRBV5-4
CDR3 protein: CASSLGGQGMQETQYF

clone size: .
J gene: TRBJ2-3
V gene: TRBV18
CDR3 protein: CASSPQGSGTDTQYF